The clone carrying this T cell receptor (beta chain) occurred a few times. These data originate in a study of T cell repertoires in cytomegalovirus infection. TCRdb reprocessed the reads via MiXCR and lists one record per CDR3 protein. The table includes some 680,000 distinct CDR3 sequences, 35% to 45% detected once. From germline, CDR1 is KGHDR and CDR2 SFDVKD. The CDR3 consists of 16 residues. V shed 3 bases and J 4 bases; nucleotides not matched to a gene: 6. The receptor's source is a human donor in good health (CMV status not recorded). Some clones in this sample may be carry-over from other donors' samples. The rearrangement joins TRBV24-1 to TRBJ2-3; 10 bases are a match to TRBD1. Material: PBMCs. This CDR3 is CATSDASGTGADTQYF. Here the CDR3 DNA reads TGTGCCACCAGTGATGCCTCCGGGACAGGGGCAGATACGCAGTATTTT.